The entry that follows covers one T cell receptor beta chain sequence. Antigen unknown. The data derive from a study of long-term antiretroviral therapy in people with HIV. General study results and limits: Increased diversity was seen after ART, yet it remained lower than in transplant donor controls.

With survey level as its setting, the immunoSEQ assay was v3.0. Target depth was roughly 40,000-50,000 T-cell genomes per sample. Only in-frame clones appear in the TCRdb table, and some are missing; sequencing was by immunoSEQ multiplex PCR. Among about 41,000 clones listed, over 90% were seen once. The study drew at least one pre-ART and at least two post-ART PBMC samples from every donor. Treatment for every participant with HIV took place in the United States. The sequenced sample was unsorted PBMCs, obtained roughly 9.4 years after starting antiretroviral therapy. The sequence was obtained from a man aged 25-45 years with HIV.

The CDR3 nucleotides read TGTGCCAGCAGCGGAGGGGGGGGAGGGACGCAGTATTTT. It translates to CASSGGGGGTQYF. This chain links TRBV9 with TRBJ2-3, with D maybe TRBD2 (7 bases). The V end was cut by 3 bases, the J end by 9 bases, with 14 bases between. The CDR3 extends over 13 amino acids. From germline, CDR1 is SGDLS and CDR2 YYNGEE. Looking up the rest from reference TRBV9 and TRBJ2-3 gives the full variable domain: DSGVTQTPKHLITATGQRVTLRCSPRSGDLSVYWYQQSLDQGLQFLIQYYNGEERAKGNILERFSAQQFPDLHSELNLSSLELGDSALYFCASSGGGGGTQYFGPGTRLTVL.